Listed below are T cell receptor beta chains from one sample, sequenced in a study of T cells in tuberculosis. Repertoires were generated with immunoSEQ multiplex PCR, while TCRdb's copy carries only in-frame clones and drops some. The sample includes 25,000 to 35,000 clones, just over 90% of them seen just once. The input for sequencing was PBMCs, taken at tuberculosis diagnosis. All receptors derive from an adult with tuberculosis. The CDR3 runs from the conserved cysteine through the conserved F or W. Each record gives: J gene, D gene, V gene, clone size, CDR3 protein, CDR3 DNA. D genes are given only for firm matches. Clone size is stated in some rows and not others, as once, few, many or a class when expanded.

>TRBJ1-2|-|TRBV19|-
CASSIRESYTGYTF
TGTGCCAGTAGTATACGGGAGTCATATACTGGCTACACCTTC
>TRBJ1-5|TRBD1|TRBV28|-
CASTLQGGQPQHF
TGTGCCAGCACCTTACAGGGGGGACAGCCCCAGCATTTT
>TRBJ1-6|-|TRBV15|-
CATSRETGPNSPLHF
TGTGCCACCAGCAGAGAGACAGGACCCAATTCACCCCTCCACTTT
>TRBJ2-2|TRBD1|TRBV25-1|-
CASSEDRGLAGELFF
TGTGCCAGCAGTGAGGACAGGGGGCTCGCCGGGGAGCTGTTTTTT
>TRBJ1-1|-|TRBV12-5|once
CASIVQSWTEAFF
TGTGCTAGTATCGTGCAGTCCTGGACTGAAGCTTTCTTT
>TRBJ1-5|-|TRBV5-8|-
CASSLIRVGQPQHF
TGTGCCAGCAGCTTGATCAGGGTTGGTCAGCCCCAGCATTTT
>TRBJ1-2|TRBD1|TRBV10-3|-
CAIGTGINYGYTF
TGTGCCATCGGGACAGGGATTAACTATGGCTACACCTTC
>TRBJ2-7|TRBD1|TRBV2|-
CASSEGQGATYEQYF
TGTGCCAGCAGTGAAGGGCAGGGGGCCACCTACGAGCAGTACTTC
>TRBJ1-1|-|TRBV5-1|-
CASSLGWSGTEAFF
TGCGCCAGCAGCTTGGGGTGGTCCGGCACTGAAGCTTTCTTT
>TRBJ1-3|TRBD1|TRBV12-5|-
CASGLVLLGQGNSGNTIYF
TGTGCTAGTGGTTTGGTACTTCTGGGACAGGGTAACTCTGGAAACACCATATATTTT
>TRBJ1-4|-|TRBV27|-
CASSLSGGVREKLFF
TGTGCCAGCAGTTTATCGGGGGGAGTTCGTGAAAAACTGTTTTTT
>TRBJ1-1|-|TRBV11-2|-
CASSPRGGGRTEAFF
TGTGCCAGCAGCCCTCGGGGGGGAGGTAGGACTGAAGCTTTCTTT
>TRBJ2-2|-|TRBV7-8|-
CASTSHRFRTGGELFF
TGTGCCAGCACCTCACATAGGTTCCGAACGGGCGGGGAGCTGTTTTTT
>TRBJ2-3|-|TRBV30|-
CAWSTLGGDTQYF
TGTGCCTGGAGTACCCTAGGGGGAGATACGCAGTATTTT
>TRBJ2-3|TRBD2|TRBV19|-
CASSSGARDTQYF
TGTGCCAGTTCCAGCGGGGCGCGGGATACGCAGTATTTT
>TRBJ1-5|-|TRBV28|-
CASSPGWVEIDQPQHF
TGTGCCAGCAGTCCGGGGTGGGTGGAGATAGATCAGCCCCAGCATTTT
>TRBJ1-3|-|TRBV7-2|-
CASSPWTGNTIYF
TGTGCCAGCAGCCCCTGGACAGGAAACACCATATATTTT
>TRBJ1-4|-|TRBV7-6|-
CASSLGRGRTNEKLFF
TGTGCCAGCAGCTTAGGAAGGGGTCGGACTAATGAAAAACTGTTTTTT
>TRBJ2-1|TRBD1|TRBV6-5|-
CASSFGTGSYNEQFF
TGTGCCAGCAGTTTCGGGACAGGTTCCTACAATGAGCAGTTCTTC
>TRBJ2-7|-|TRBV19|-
CASSILGPAQYF
TGTGCCAGTAGTATTCTTGGGCCGGCGCAGTACTTC
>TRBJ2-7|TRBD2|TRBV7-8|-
CASSLSGIGTYEQYF
TGTGCCAGCAGCTTAAGCGGGATAGGGACCTACGAGCAGTACTTC
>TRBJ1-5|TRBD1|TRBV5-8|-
CASSPGQGAFGNQPQHF
TGTGCCAGCAGCCCGGGACAGGGGGCGTTCGGAAATCAGCCCCAGCATTTT
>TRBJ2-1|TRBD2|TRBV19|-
CASSPYPTSGPYNEQFF
TGTGCCAGTAGTCCCTACCCCACTAGCGGGCCATACAATGAGCAGTTCTTC
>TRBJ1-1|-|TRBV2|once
CASSVSALTEAFF
TGTGCCAGCAGTGTTTCGGCCCTGACAGAAGCTTTCTTT
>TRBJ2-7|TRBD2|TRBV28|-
CASRGGNYEQYF
TGTGCCAGCAGGGGGGGGAACTACGAGCAGTACTTC
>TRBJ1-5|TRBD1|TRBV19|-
CASSMRQGGNSNQPQHF
TGTGCCAGTAGTATGCGGCAGGGGGGTAATAGCAATCAGCCCCAGCATTTT
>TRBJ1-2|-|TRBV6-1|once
CASSEGSRRLPYGYTF
TGTGCCAGCAGCGAAGGGTCCAGGAGACTACCTTATGGCTACACCTTC
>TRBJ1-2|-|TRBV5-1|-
CASSLEFWDLTF
TGCGCCAGCAGCTTGGAATTTTGGGACTTAACCTTC
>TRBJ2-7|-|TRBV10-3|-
CAISEPRGRDVQSYEQYF
TGTGCCATCAGTGAGCCTAGGGGGAGGGACGTCCAGTCCTACGAGCAGTACTTC
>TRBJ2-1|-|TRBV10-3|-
CAISGNGSAYNEQFF
TGTGCCATCAGTGGTAACGGGAGTGCCTACAATGAGCAGTTCTTC
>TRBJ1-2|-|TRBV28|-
CASSSPQVGGGYGYTF
TGTGCCAGCAGTTCACCCCAGGTAGGGGGTGGATATGGCTACACCTTC
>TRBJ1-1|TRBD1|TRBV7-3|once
CASSLGTGGLNTEAFF
TGTGCCAGCAGCTTAGGGACAGGGGGTTTGAACACTGAAGCTTTCTTT
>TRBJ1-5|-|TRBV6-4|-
CASSESGGNQPQHF
TGTGCCAGCAGTGAATCAGGGGGCAATCAGCCCCAGCATTTT
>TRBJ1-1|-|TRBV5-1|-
CASSLDSRNTEAFF
TGCGCCAGCAGCCTGGACTCTCGGAACACTGAAGCTTTCTTT
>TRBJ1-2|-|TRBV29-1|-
CSVLTVDGYGYTF
TGCAGCGTCCTCACAGTTGACGGCTATGGCTACACCTTC
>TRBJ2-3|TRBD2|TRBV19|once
CASSISPSGRSTDTQYF
TGTGCCAGTAGTATCTCGCCTAGCGGGAGGAGCACAGATACGCAGTATTTT
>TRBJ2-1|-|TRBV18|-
CASSPKVGSGERSYNEQFF
TGTGCCAGCTCACCAAAGGTCGGTTCAGGGGAGAGATCCTACAATGAGCAGTTCTTC
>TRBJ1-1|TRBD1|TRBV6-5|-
CASSRQGALFGEAFF
TGTGCCAGCAGCAGACAGGGGGCGCTTTTCGGTGAAGCTTTCTTT
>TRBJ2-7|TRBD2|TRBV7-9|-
CASSLDSGTSGQSYEQYF
TGTGCCAGCAGCTTGGACTCCGGGACTAGCGGCCAATCCTACGAGCAGTACTTC
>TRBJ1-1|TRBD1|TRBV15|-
CATSRDPGQGSNTEAFF
TGTGCCACCAGCAGAGATCCGGGACAGGGTTCGAACACTGAAGCTTTCTTT
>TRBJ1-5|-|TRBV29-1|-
CSVGGTLNQPQHF
TGCAGCGTTGGAGGGACACTTAATCAGCCCCAGCATTTT
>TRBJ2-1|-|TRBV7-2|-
CASSLVSRGNNEQFF
TGTGCCAGCAGCTTAGTAAGCAGGGGAAACAATGAGCAGTTCTTC
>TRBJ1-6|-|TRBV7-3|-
CASSLRGRGLDSPLHF
TGTGCCAGCAGCTTAAGGGGGAGGGGTTTGGATTCACCCCTCCACTTT
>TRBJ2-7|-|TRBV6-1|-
CASSELAGTYEQYF
TGTGCCAGCAGTGAACTGGCAGGTACCTACGAGCAGTACTTC
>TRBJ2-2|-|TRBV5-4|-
CASSGGRATGELFF
TGTGCCAGCAGCGGGGGCAGGGCCACCGGGGAGCTGTTTTTT
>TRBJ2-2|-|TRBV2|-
CASIKETSNTGELFF
TGTGCCAGCATTAAAGAAACTTCTAACACCGGGGAGCTGTTTTTT
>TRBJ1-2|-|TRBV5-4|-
CASSLGGRGYGYTF
TGTGCCAGCAGCTTGGGGGGCAGGGGATATGGCTACACCTTC
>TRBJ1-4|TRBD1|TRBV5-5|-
CASSLAGTVGEKLFF
TGTGCCAGCAGCTTGGCCGGGACAGTTGGGGAAAAACTGTTTTTT
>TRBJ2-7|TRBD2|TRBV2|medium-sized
CASSEARGRGYEQYF
TGTGCCAGCAGTGAAGCGAGAGGGAGGGGCTACGAGCAGTACTTC
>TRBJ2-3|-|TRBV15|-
CATSRDGLARTDTQYF
TGTGCCACCAGCAGAGATGGGCTAGCTCGCACAGATACGCAGTATTTT
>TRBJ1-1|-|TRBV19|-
CASSMRVNTEAFF
TGTGCCAGTAGTATGAGAGTCAACACTGAAGCTTTCTTT
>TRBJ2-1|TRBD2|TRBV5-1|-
CASSSKVYGGDEQFF
TGCGCCAGCAGCTCCAAGGTATACGGGGGGGATGAGCAGTTCTTC
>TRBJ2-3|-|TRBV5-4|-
CASSHPGLQGDTQYF
TGTGCCAGCAGCCATCCGGGACTCCAAGGAGATACGCAGTATTTT
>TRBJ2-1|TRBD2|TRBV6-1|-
CASSERGGGVRDEQFF
TGTGCCAGCAGTGAAAGGGGCGGGGGAGTTAGGGATGAGCAGTTCTTC
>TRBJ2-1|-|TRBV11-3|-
CASSLGVGGYNEQFF
TGTGCCAGCAGCTTAGGGGTCGGGGGCTACAATGAGCAGTTCTTC